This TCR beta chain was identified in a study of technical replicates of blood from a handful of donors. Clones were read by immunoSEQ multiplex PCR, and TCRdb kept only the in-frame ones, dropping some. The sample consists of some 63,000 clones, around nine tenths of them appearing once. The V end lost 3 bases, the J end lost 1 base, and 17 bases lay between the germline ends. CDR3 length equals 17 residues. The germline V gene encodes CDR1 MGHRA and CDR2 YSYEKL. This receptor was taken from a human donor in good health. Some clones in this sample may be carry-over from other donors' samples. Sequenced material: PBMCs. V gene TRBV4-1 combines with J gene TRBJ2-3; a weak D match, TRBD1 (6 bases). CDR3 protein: CASSQLQGTGGTDTQYF. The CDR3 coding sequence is TGCGCCAGCAGCCAGCTACAGGGAACTGGTGGCACAGATACGCAGTATTTT.